Below, 18 T cell receptor beta chains from the same sample are listed, as sequenced in a study of T cell responses to AZD1222 COVID-19 vaccine. Using immunoSEQ multiplex PCR, the repertoire was profiled, and TCRdb retains in-frame clones only, with some absent. The sample lists about 92,000 clones, around 88% occurring once. The sample in question was peripheral blood, obtained on day 0 of MenACWY control vaccination. These receptors all come from an adult in good health.

This chain links TRBV12-3 or TRBV12-4 with TRBJ1-1; D ambiguous. Trimming removed 3 bases from V and 5 bases from J, with 7 bases in between. This CDR3 has 12 residues. The CDR3 coding sequence is TGTGCCAGCAGTTTCCTAAGTACTGAAGCTTTCTTT. This gives the protein CASSFLSTEAFF.

This chain joins TRBV5-1 and TRBJ2-4, with D possibly being TRBD1 (5 bases). V lost 1 base, J lost 1 base, and 15 bases lay in between. This CDR3 has 17 amino acids. The V gene's germline CDR1 is SGHRS and CDR2 YFSETQ. CDR3 region: CASSLSAGNRAKNIQYF. CDR3 coding DNA: TGCGCCAGCAGCTTGTCGGCAGGGAATAGGGCCAAAAACATTCAGTACTTC.

V and J are TRBV7-2 and TRBJ1-3; unclear D gene. This CDR3 is built from 13 residues. V lost 4 bases, J lost 1 base, and 5 bases lay in between. CDR1 is SGHTA and CDR2 is FQGNSA in the germline V gene. The CDR3 loop reads CASSSRSGNTIYF. The CDR3 nucleotides read TGTGCCAGCAGCTCCAGGTCTGGAAACACCATATATTTT.

The chain recombines TRBV21-1 with TRBJ2-6; TRBD1 reflects the table's D call only, with no check against the DNA. TRBV21-1 is assigned pseudogene status. The CDR3 sequence is 21 residues long. The chain's CDR3 is CASSTRQGICLSTHWANVLTF. As DNA, the CDR3 is TGTGCCAGCAGCACTAGACAGGGAATATGCCTTTCGACTCACTGGGCCAACGTCCTGACTTTC.

In its sample, this clone was seen once. This sequence joins TRBV5-1 and TRBJ2-7, with TRBD2 matching over 7 bases. CDR1 and CDR2 from the germline V gene are SGHRS and YFSETQ. There are 14 residues in the CDR3. Germline trimming cut 2 bases from V and 2 bases from J; bases unmatched to any gene: 4. This chain's CDR3 is CASSLVSGTYEQYF. In DNA form, the CDR3 reads TGCGCCAGCAGCTTAGTCAGCGGGACCTACGAGCAGTACTTC.

This chain joins TRBV27 and TRBJ2-5; D possibly matches TRBD1 or TRBD2 (6 bases each). The V and J ends lost 2 bases and 2 bases respectively, with 12 bases between them. CDR3 length equals 15 residues. Germline V lookup: CDR1 MNHEY, CDR2 SMNVEV (reference sequence). CDR3 loop: CASSLRRGWQETQYF. The CDR3 DNA is TGTGCCAGCAGTTTACGGAGGGGGTGGCAAGAGACCCAGTACTTC.

This clone was seen only once. The V call is TRBV12-3 or TRBV12-4, the J call TRBJ1-4, with D maybe TRBD1 (5 bases). The CDR3 is 13 residues long. Trimming cost V 3 bases and J 8 bases, with 10 bases left between them. CDR3 nucleotide sequence: TGTGCCAGCAGTTTTTTAAGGGGCGAAAAACTGTTTTTT. Encoded protein: CASSFLRGEKLFF.

This clone was detected only once. The genes are TRBV4-1 and TRBJ1-2; 8 bases line up with TRBD1. The CDR3 length is 15 residues. Germline CDR1 and CDR2: MGHRA and YSYEKL. V gave up 4 bases and J gave up 2 bases; unmatched junction bases: 6. CDR3 protein: CASSLQGGNNYGYTF. CDR3 in DNA: TGCGCCAGCAGCCTACAGGGGGGCAACAACTATGGCTACACCTTC.

The chain links TRBV19 to TRBJ1-1; TRBD1 might be the D (6 bases). This CDR3 contains 13 residues. Trimming stripped 10 bases from V and 3 bases from J, with 15 bases between. Germline CDR1 LNHDA, CDR2 SQIVND (reference sequence). CDR3 bases: TGTGCCACTGGACAGTTTTTGGACACTGAAGCTTTCTTT. Amino acid sequence: CATGQFLDTEAFF.

This sequence joins TRBV7-2 and TRBJ2-3; TRBD2 agrees at 16 bases. V lost 5 bases to trimming and J lost 0 bases; unmatched junction nucleotides: 8. The germline CDR1 and CDR2 sequences are SGHTA and FQGNSA. The CDR3 totals 19 residues. The CDR3, as DNA: TGTGCCAGCAGCCCATACGGGACTAGCGGGGGGGTTAGCACAGATACGCAGTATTTT. It translates to CASSPYGTSGGVSTDTQYF.

The chain is built from TRBV4-2 and TRBJ1-6, with TRBD1 as a possible D gene (5 bases). CDR1 is LGHNA and CDR2 is YNFKEQ in the germline V gene. This CDR3 comprises 14 residues. Trimming took off 1 base at V and 13 bases at J, with 14 bases between the two ends. This CDR3 reads CASSQASREDPLHF. For the CDR3, the DNA is TGTGCCAGCAGCCAAGCCTCCAGGGAGGACCCCCTCCACTTT.

This clone was counted a single time. This chain connects TRBV5-5 to TRBJ1-1, with D possibly TRBD1 on 5 matching bases. Trimming shortened V by 4 bases and J by 2 bases, and 15 bases separated the two germline ends. This CDR3 spans 15 amino acids. Germline CDR1 reads SGHKS; CDR2 reads YYEKEE (reference sequence). The CDR3 sequence: CASSPTTASNTEAFF. CDR3 nucleotide sequence: TGTGCCAGCAGCCCTACGACAGCCTCAAACACTGAAGCTTTCTTT.

This clone was picked up one time. The chain is built from TRBV18 and TRBJ2-7; D unclear. Germline V gives CDR1 KGHSH, CDR2 LQKENI. Trimming removed 2 bases at V and 2 bases at J, with 16 bases between. The CDR3 has 16 amino acids. CDR3 DNA: TGTGCCAGCTCACCAGGATCACAGACGACAACCTACGAGCAGTACTTC. Its translation: CASSPGSQTTTYEQYF. Filled out from reference TRBV18 and TRBJ2-7, the complete variable domain reads NAGVMQNPRHLVRRRGQEARLRCSPMKGHSHVYWYRQLPEEGLKFMVYLQKENIIDESGMPKERFSAEFPKEGPSILRIQQVVRGDSAAYFCASSPGSQTTTYEQYFGPGTRLTVT.

This sequence joins TRBV27 and TRBJ1-5, with 9 bases that match TRBD1. Germline assignment: CDR1 MNHEY and CDR2 SMNVEV (reference sequence). This CDR3 comprises 15 residues. J gave up 3 bases and V 6 bases, and 6 bases lay outside the gene matches. The CDR3 sequence: CASRLDRGLNQPQHF. The CDR3 bases are TGTGCCAGCAGACTGGACAGGGGCCTCAATCAGCCCCAGCATTTT.

V gene TRBV30 combines with J gene TRBJ2-4; D unclear. The germline V and J ends were trimmed by 1 base and 0 bases, with 7 bases remaining between them. The CDR3 contains 14 residues. CDR1 is GTSNPN and CDR2 is SVGIG in the germline V gene (reference sequence). The CDR3: CAWSATAAKNIQYF. CDR3 coding DNA: TGTGCCTGGAGTGCCACAGCAGCCAAAAACATTCAGTACTTC.

V gene TRBV6-4 combines with J gene TRBJ1-2, with unresolved D. From germline, CDR1 is MRHNA and CDR2 SNTAGT. This CDR3 is built from 15 residues. With 0 bases removed from V and 8 bases from J, the gap between germline ends came to 16 bases. CDR3 loop: CASSDSKAEFKGYTF. DNA for the CDR3: TGTGCCAGCAGTGACTCGAAGGCGGAATTCAAGGGCTACACCTTC.

With respect to this clone: A read error may account for a junction end that differs from germline. V and J are TRBV9 and TRBJ1-2, with TRBD1 as a possible D gene (5 bases). The CDR3 loop spans 13 amino acids. The germline V gene has CDR1 SGDLS and CDR2 YYNGEE. DNA of the CDR3: TGTGCCAGCAGCGAGACCGGGACCCCGGGCCGCTTCTTC. Translation gives CASSETGTPGRFF.

The rearrangement links TRBV5-1 to TRBJ2-7, with a tentative D call TRBD1 (6 bases). The CDR3 spans 13 residues. V was shortened by 5 bases and J by 3 bases, with 12 bases between the two germline ends. From germline, CDR1 is SGHRS and CDR2 YFSETQ. DNA of the CDR3: TGCGCCAGCAGTCAACAGGGAAGCTACGAGCAGTACTTC. This sequence encodes CASSQQGSYEQYF.